Below, one TCR beta chain is given with its context. Antigen: not known. Naive CD8 T cells were picked out by sorting for CD8+CD4-CCR7+CD45RA+. The data stem from a study of molecular identifiers for immune sequencing clone quantification. Study observations and caveats: Clonotypes surpassing 20 RNA copies contained over 99% of effector molecules, versus under 1% in naive cells. Even with some 1 million naive cells present, spiked Jurkat TCR RNA from one cell was reportedly detectable.

There are 15 residues in the CDR3. Trimming left V 1 base short and J 0 bases short, with 10 bases between. CDR1 is MNHEY, CDR2 SMNVEV, per germline (reference sequence). Both previously described methods and listed TCR primers were employed to make bulk TCR libraries. TCRdb called the PCR reads again in MiXCR, with one record for every CDR3 protein. The table records about 330,000 distinct CDR3 sequences, roughly 23% of them present only once. The specimen was naive CD8+ T cells from blood, with Jurkat cell RNA spiked in. The subset: FACS-sorted CD8+CD4-CCR7+CD45RA+ naive T cells. The clonotype was recovered from a human donor in good health. Some libraries in this study had Jurkat cell RNA spiked in. The chain is built from TRBV27 and TRBJ2-7, with a weak D call TRBD1 (6 bases). In nucleotides, the CDR3 is TGTGCCAGCAGTTTATTGGGGGCCAGCTCCTACGAGCAGTACTTC. Its protein product is CASSLLGASSYEQYF.